The 3 T cell receptor beta chains listed next were all sequenced from one sample in a study of glioma-infiltrating T cells after dendritic cell vaccination. Time point of the sample: after dendritic cell vaccination, including at tumor progression/relapse. Monocyte-derived dendritic cells, cultured roughly 7 days with IL-4 and GM-CSF, were pulsed with autologous tumor lysate. Repertoires were generated with immunoSEQ multiplex PCR, while TCRdb's copy carries only in-frame clones and drops some. The sample has approximately 2,000 clones, around 78% seen once. The starting material was tumor tissue, obtained after dendritic cell vaccination. All receptors come from a human donor with glioblastoma.

The chain recombines TRBV6-5 with TRBJ2-2; D not resolved. The V gene's germline CDR1 is MNHEY and CDR2 SVGAGI. The CDR3 loop spans 13 amino acids. V was trimmed by 2 bases and J by 2 bases, leaving 3 bases between them. The CDR3 bases are TGTGCCAGCAGTTACCAAAACACCGGGGAGCTGTTTTTT. Translated: CASSYQNTGELFF.

This chain uses TRBV5-5 with TRBJ2-7, with 11 bases matching TRBD2. Germline V gene lookup returns CDR1 SGHKS and CDR2 YYEKEE (reference sequence). J gave up 4 bases and V 4 bases, and 4 bases lay outside the gene matches. The CDR3 extends over 14 amino acids. CDR3 sequence: CASSVGLAEYEQYF. CDR3 coding DNA: TGTGCCAGCAGCGTGGGACTAGCGGAGTACGAGCAGTACTTC.

The chain recombines TRBV5-1 with TRBJ2-3, with D perhaps TRBD1 (5 bases). Trimming removed 0 bases from V and 5 bases from J, with 16 bases in between. The CDR3 is 16 residues long. The germline gives CDR1 SGHRS, CDR2 YFSETQ. This CDR3 reads CASSLGGSSSGDTQYF. The CDR3 DNA sequence: TGCGCCAGCAGCTTGGGGGGCAGCTCGTCGGGAGATACGCAGTATTTT.